This note documents a single T cell receptor (beta chain) sequence. Its antigen is not identified. The data belong to a study of cytomegalovirus exposure and HLA in healthy donors. Study results and limitations: Roughly uniform depth of sequencing across donors was assumed in presence/absence analyses.

The PCR employed 60 Vbeta primers together with 13 Jbeta primers. Produced via immunoSEQ multiplex PCR; TCRdb's table is partial and in-frame only. Of 96,000 or so clones listed, about four fifths are singletons. V lost 0 bases to trimming and J lost 8 bases, with 9 bases between them. The CDR3 is 13 residues long. The germline V gene has CDR1 SGHDT and CDR2 YYEEEE. The sequence derives from a female donor in good health and CMV-seropositive. Sequences were obtained from PBMCs. The genes are TRBV5-6 and TRBJ2-1; tentatively, D is TRBD2 (5 bases). In nucleotides, the CDR3 is TGTGCCAGCAGCTTGGTACTAGGTGATGAGCAGTTCTTC. As protein: CASSLVLGDEQFF.